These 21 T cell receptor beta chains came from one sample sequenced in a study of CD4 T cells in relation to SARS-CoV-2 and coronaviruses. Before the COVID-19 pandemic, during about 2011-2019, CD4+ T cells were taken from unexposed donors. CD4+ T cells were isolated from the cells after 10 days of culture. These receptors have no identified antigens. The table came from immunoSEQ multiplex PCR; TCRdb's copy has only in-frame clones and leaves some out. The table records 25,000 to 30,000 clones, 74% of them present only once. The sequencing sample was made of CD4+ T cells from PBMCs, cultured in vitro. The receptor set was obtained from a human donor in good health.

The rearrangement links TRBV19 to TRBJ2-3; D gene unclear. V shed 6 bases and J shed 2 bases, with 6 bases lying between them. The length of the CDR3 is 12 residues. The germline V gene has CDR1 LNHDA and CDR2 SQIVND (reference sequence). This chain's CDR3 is CASSPHTDTQYF. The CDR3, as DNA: TGTGCCAGTAGCCCTCACACAGATACGCAGTATTTT.

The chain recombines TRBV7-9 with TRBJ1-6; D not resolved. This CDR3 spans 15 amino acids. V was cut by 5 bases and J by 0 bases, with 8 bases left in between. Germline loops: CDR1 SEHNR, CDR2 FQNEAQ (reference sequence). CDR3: CASSADVSYNSPLHF. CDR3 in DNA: TGTGCCAGCAGCGCTGACGTCTCCTATAATTCACCCCTCCACTTT.

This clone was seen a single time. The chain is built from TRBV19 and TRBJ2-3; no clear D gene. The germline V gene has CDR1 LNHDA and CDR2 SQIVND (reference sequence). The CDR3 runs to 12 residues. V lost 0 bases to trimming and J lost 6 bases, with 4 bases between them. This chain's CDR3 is CASSIEGDTQYF. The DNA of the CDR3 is TGTGCCAGTAGTATAGAAGGGGATACGCAGTATTTT.

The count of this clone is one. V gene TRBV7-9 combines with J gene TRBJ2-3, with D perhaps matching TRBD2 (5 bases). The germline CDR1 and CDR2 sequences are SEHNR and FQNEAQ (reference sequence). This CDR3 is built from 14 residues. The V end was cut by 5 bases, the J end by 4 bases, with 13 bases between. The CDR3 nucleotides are TGTGCCAGCAGCCCCCGGGGTACAGCAGATACGCAGTATTTT. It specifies CASSPRGTADTQYF.

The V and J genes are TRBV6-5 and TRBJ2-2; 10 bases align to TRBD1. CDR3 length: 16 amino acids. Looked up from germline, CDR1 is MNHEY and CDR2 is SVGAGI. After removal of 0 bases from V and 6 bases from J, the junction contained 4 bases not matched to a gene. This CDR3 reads CASSYSTGGNAGELFF. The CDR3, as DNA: TGTGCCAGCAGTTACTCGACAGGGGGCAATGCCGGGGAGCTGTTTTTT.

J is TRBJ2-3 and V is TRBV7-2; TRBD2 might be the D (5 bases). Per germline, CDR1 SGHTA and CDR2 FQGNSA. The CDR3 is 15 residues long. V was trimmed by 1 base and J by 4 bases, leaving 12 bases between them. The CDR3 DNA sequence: TGTGCCAGCAGCTTAGTGGGTCGGGGAGCAGATACGCAGTATTTT. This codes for CASSLVGRGADTQYF.

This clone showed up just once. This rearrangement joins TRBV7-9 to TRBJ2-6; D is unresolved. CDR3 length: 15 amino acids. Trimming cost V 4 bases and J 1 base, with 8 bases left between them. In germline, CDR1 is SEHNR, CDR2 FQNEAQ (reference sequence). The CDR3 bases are TGTGCCAGCAGCTCTCTAAGATCTGGGGCCAACGTCCTGACTTTC. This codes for CASSSLRSGANVLTF.

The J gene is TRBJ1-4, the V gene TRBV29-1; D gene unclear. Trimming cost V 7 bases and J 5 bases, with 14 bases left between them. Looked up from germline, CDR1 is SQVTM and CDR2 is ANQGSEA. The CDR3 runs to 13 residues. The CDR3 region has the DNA TGCAGCGCGATCCGGGCCGGGAATGAAAAACTGTTTTTT. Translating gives CSAIRAGNEKLFF.

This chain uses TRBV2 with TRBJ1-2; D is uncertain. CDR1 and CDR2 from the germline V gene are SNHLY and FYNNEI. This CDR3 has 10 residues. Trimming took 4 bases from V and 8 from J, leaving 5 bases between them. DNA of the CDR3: TGTGCCAGCAGTGTGGAAGGCTACACCTTC. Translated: CASSVEGYTF.

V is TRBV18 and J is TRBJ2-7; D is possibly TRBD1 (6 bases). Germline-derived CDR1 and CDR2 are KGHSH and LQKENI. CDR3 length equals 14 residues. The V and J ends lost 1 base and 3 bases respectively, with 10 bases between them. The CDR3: CASSPLGHLYEQYF. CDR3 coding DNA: TGTGCCAGCTCACCACTGGGACATCTCTACGAGCAGTACTTC.

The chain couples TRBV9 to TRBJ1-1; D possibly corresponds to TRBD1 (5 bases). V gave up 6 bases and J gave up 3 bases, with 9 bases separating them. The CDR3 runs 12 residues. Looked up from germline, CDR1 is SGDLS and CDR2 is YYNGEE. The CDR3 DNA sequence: TGTGCCAGCAATCGGGGGGACACTGAAGCTTTCTTT. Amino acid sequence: CASNRGDTEAFF.

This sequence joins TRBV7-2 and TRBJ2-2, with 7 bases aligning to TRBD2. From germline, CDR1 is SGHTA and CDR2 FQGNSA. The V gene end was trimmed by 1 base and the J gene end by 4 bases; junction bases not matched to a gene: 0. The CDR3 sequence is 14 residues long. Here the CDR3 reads CASSLGGGTGELFF. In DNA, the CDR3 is TGTGCCAGCAGCTTAGGGGGGGGCACCGGGGAGCTGTTTTTT.

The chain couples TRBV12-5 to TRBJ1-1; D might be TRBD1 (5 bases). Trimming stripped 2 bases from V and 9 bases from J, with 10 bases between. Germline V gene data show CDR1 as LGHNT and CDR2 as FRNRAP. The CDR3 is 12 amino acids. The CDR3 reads CASGLRRGKAFF. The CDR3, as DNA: TGTGCTAGTGGTTTGAGGCGGGGCAAAGCTTTCTTT.

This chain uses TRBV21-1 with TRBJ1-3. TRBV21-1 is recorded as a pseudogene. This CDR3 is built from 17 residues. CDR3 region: CASSKVSSRSSGNTIYF. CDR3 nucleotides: TGTGCCAGCAGCAAAGTAAGCAGCCGTAGCTCTGGAAACACCATATATTTT.

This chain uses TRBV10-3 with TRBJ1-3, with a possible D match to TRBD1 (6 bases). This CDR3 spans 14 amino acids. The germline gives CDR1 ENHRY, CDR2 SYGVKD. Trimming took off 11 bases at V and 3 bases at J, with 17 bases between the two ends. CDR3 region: CARPRTGYGNTIYF. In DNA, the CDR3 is TGTGCCCGACCCCGCACAGGGTATGGAAACACCATATATTTT.

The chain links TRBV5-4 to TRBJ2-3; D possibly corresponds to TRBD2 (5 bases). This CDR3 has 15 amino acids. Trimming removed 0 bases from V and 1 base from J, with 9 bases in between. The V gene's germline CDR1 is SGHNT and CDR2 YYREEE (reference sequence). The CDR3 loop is CASSLDQRRTDTQYF. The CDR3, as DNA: TGTGCCAGCAGCTTGGACCAGCGGCGCACAGATACGCAGTATTTT.

The CDR3 DNA follows: TGTGCCAGCAGCAAGACAGGGGCCAAAGGGACCCAGTACTTC. Translating it yields CASSKTGAKGTQYF. The chain joins TRBV5-4 to TRBJ2-5; TRBD1 agrees at 8 bases. Trimming took 4 bases from V and 7 from J; bases not matched to a gene: 9. Germline lookup yields CDR1 SGHNT and CDR2 YYREEE (reference sequence). This CDR3 spans 14 amino acids.

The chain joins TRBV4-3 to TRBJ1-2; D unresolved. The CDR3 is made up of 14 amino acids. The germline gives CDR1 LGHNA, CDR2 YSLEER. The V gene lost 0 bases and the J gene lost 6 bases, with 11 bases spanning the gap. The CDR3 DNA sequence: TGCGCCAGCAGCCAAGACCGTTCGGGGAATGGCTACACCTTC. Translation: CASSQDRSGNGYTF.

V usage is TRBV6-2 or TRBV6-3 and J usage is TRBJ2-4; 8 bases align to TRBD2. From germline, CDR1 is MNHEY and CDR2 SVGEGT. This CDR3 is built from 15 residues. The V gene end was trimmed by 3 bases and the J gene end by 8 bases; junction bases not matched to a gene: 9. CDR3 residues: CASSYPGLGWDIQYF. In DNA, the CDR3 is TGTGCCAGCAGTTATCCGGGACTAGGGTGGGACATTCAGTACTTC.

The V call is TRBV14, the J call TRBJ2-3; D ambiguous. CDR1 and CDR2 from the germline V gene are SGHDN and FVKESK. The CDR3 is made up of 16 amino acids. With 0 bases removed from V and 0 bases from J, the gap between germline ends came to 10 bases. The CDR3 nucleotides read TGTGCCAGCAGCCAAGATGGCGGAGCGAGCACAGATACGCAGTATTTT. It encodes CASSQDGGASTDTQYF.

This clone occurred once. CDR3 sequence (DNA): TGTGCCAGCAGAATGCTCGGCACCACCTACGAGCAGTACTTC. It encodes CASRMLGTTYEQYF. The chain joins TRBV27 to TRBJ2-7; D gene unclear. CDR3 length: 14 amino acids. Deletions cut 6 bases from V and 2 bases from J, with 14 bases between. The germline V gene encodes CDR1 MNHEY and CDR2 SMNVEV (reference sequence).